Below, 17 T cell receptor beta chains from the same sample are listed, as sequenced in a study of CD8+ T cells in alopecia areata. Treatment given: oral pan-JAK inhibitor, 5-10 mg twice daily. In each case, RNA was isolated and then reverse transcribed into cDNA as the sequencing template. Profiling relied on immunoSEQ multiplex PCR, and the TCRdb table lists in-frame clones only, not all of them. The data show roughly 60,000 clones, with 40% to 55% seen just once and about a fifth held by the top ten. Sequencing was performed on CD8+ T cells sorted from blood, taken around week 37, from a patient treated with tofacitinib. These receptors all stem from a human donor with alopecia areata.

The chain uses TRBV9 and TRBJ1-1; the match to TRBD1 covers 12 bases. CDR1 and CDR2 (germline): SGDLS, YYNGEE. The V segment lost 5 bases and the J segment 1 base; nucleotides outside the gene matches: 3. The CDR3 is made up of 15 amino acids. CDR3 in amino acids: CASSGTGGSNTEAFF. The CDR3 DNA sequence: TGTGCCAGCAGTGGGACAGGGGGCTCGAACACTGAAGCTTTCTTT.

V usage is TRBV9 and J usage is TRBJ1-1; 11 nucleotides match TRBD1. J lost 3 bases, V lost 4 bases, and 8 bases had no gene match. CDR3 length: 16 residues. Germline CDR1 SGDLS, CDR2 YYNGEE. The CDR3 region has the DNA TGTGCCAGCAGCCCAGGGACAGGGGGGATTTACACTGAAGCTTTCTTT. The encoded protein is CASSPGTGGIYTEAFF.

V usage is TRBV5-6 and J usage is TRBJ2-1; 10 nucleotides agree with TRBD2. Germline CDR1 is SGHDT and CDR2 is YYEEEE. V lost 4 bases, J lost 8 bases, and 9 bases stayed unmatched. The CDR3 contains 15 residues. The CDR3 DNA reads TGTGCCAGCAGCGTCAGCGGGAGGGCCTTGGATGAGCAGTTCTTC. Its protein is CASSVSGRALDEQFF.

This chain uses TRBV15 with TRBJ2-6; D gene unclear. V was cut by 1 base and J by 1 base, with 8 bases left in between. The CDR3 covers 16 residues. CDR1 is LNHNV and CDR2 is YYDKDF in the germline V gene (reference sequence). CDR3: CATSRGVGSGANVLTF. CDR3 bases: TGTGCCACCAGCAGAGGGGTAGGATCTGGGGCCAACGTCCTGACTTTC.

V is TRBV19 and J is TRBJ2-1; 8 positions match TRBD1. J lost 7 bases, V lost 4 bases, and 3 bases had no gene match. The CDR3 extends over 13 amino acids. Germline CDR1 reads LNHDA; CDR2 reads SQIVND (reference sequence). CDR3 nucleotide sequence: TGTGCCAGTAGTACCACAGGGGGAAATGAGCAGTTCTTC. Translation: CASSTTGGNEQFF.

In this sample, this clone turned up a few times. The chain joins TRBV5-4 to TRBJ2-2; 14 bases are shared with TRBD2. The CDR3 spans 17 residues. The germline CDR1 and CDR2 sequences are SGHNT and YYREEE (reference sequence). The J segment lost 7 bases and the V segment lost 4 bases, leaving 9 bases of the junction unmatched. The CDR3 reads CASSRGLAGELNGELFF. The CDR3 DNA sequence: TGTGCCAGCAGCAGGGGACTAGCGGGAGAGCTGAACGGGGAGCTGTTTTTT.

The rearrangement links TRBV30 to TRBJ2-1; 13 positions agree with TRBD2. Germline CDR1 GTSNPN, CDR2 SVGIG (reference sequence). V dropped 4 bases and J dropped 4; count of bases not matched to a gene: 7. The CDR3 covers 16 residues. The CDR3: CAWMPSGLAGYNEQFF. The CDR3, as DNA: TGTGCCTGGATGCCCTCGGGACTAGCGGGGTACAATGAGCAGTTCTTC.

The CDR3 coding sequence is TGTGCCAGCAGCGTCGGTAGCGGGGTATACAATGAGCAGTTCTTC. The encoded protein is CASSVGSGVYNEQFF. The rearrangement uses TRBV9 and TRBJ2-1; 8 nucleotides agree with TRBD2. Germline loops: CDR1 SGDLS, CDR2 YYNGEE. J was trimmed by 4 bases and V by 2 bases; bases with no gene match: 5. CDR3 length: 15 residues.

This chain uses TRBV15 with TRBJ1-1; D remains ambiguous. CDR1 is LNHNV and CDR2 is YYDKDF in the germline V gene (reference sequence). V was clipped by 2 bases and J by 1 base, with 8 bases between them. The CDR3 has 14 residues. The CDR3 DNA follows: TGTGCCACCAGCAGAAATGACGGGAACACTGAAGCTTTCTTT. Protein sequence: CATSRNDGNTEAFF.

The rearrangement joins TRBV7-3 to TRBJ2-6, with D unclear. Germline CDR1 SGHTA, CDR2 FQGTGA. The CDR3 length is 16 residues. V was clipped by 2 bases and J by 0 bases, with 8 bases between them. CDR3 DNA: TGTGCCAGCAGCTTAGAACAGATCTCTGGGGCCAACGTCCTGACTTTC. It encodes CASSLEQISGANVLTF.

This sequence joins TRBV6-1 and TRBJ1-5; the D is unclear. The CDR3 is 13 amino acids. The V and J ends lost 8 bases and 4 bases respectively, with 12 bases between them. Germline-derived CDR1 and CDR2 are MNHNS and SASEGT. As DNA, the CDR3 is TGTGCCAGCCAGGATTCTGGGAATCAGCCCCAGCATTTT. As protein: CASQDSGNQPQHF.

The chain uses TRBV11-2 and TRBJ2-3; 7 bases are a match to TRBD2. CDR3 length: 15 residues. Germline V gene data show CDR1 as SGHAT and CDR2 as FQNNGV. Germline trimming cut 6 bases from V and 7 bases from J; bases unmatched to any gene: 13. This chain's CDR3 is CASRPTSEGGHTQYF. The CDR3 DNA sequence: TGTGCCAGCAGACCAACTAGCGAAGGAGGACATACGCAGTATTTT.

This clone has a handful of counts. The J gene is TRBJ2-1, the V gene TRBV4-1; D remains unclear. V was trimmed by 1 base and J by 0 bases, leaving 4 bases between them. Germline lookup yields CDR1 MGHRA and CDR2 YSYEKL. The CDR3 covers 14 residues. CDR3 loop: CASSQASSYNEQFF. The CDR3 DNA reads TGCGCCAGCAGCCAAGCCAGCTCCTACAATGAGCAGTTCTTC.

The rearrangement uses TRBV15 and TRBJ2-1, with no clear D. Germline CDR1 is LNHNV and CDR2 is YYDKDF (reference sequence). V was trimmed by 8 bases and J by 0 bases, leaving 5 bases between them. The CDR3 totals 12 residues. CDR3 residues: CATSPSYNEQFF. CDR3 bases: TGTGCCACCTCCCCCTCCTACAATGAGCAGTTCTTC.

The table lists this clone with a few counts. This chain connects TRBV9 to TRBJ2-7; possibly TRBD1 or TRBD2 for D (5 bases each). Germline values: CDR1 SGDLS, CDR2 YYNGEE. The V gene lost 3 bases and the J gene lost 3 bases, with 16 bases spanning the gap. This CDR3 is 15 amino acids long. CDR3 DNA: TGTGCCAGCAGCGCGGTAGGGACGGGCCTCTACGAGCAGTACTTC. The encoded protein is CASSAVGTGLYEQYF.

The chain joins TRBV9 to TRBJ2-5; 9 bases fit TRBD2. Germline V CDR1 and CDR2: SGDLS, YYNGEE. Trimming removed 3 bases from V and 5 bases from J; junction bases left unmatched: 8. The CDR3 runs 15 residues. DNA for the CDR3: TGTGCCAGCAGCGCGGAGACTAGCGGCCTGGAGACCCAGTACTTC. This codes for CASSAETSGLETQYF.

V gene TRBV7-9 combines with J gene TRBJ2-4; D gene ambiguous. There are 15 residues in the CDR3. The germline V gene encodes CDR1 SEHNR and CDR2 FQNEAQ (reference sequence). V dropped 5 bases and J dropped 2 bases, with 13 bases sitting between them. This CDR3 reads CASSPSQGTKNIQYF. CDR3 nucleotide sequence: TGTGCCAGCAGCCCTAGTCAAGGGACCAAAAACATTCAGTACTTC.